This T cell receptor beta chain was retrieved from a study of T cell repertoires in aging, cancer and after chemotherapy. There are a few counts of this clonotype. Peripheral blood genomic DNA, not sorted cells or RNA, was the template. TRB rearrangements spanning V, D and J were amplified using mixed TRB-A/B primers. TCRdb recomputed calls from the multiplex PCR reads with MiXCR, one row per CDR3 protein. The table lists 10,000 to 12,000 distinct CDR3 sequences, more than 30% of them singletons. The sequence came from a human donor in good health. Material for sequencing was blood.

CDR3 coding DNA: TGTGCCACCAGCAGTTTCAGGGGCAATCAGCCCCAGCATTTT. It codes for CATSSFRGNQPQHF. The chain employs TRBV15 and TRBJ1-5, with D perhaps matching TRBD1 (5 bases). Germline loops: CDR1 LNHNV, CDR2 YYDKDF (reference sequence). Trimming removed 3 bases at V and 2 bases at J, with 8 bases between. The CDR3 has 14 residues.